This T cell receptor beta chain was captured by sequencing in a study of T cell responses to AZD1222 COVID-19 vaccine. The germline V gene encodes CDR1 SEHNR and CDR2 FQNEAQ (reference sequence). This CDR3 is built from 16 residues. The junction had 7 bases not matched to a gene; V was cut back by 5 bases and J by 0 bases. The table came from immunoSEQ multiplex PCR; TCRdb's copy has only in-frame clones and leaves some out. This table has under 100,000 clones, around 86% appearing once. About this clone: Antigen specificity is unknown.

Study results and caveats: Regions 160-218 and 743-854 dominated among vaccine-associated CD4 TCRs spanning spike. Among AZD1222 vaccinees, only six were seropositive at baseline. In the spike-specific TCR repertoire, nearly half reportedly target unmutated variant regions.

The receptor was derived from an adult in good health. The chain joins TRBV7-9 to TRBJ2-1, with 7 bases aligning to TRBD2. This specimen consisted of peripheral blood, obtained on day 0 of AZD1222 vaccination. The chain's CDR3 is CASSGISGFSYNEQFF. The CDR3 nucleotides read TGTGCCAGCAGCGGGATTAGCGGGTTCTCCTACAATGAGCAGTTCTTC.